This is a list of T cell receptor beta chains from one sample in a study of post-analysis software for immune sequencing data. TCRdb re-derived calls from the PCR reads in MiXCR, one entry per CDR3 protein. The sample carries under 650,000 distinct CDR3 sequences, about 40% recorded once. Sequenced material: blood. The receptor source for this set is a girl under 18 with multiple sclerosis. CDR3s leave out the opening cysteine and the closing phenylalanine or tryptophan. The D gene is left open where the match is weak. Some rows mark clone size as missing; the rest say once, few, many or name a class of expanded clone.

D gene	clone size	V gene	J gene	CDR3 protein
TRBD1	.	TRBV10-3	TRBJ2-6	AISEETGTAGANVLT
TRBD1	.	TRBV27	TRBJ2-1	ASSLSQGAYNEQF
.	.	TRBV9	TRBJ1-2	ASSVGREFGYGYT
TRBD2	.	TRBV7-6	TRBJ2-1	ASSSVSRLAGGRDNEQF
TRBD1	.	TRBV5-1	TRBJ2-3	AGDYRGRRTDTQY
TRBD1	.	TRBV5-1	TRBJ2-3	ASSPAPDRTKVNTQY
.	few	TRBV28	TRBJ1-5	ASSLLQGQH
TRBD1	.	TRBV5-1	TRBJ2-1	ASSPGGSGTGVSNEQF
TRBD2	few	TRBV7-2	TRBJ2-3	ASSHPLSGGDTDTQY
TRBD1	few	TRBV7-8	TRBJ2-4	ASSPRQGAGGKNIQY
TRBD1	.	TRBV12-3/TRBV12-4	TRBJ1-2	ASSRPGQAPGYT
TRBD1	many	TRBV20-1	TRBJ1-2	SAIKTVAGQNYGYT
.	few	TRBV12-3/TRBV12-4	TRBJ2-1	ASSLALPGKNEQF
.	.	TRBV12-5	TRBJ2-1	ASGLKPGTRSGYNEQF
.	.	TRBV5-1	TRBJ2-1	ASSPPGQGWSNEQF
.	.	TRBV7-8	TRBJ2-1	ASSFRRTSSYNEQF
TRBD1	.	TRBV7-2	TRBJ2-5	ASNPDRVGTQY
.	few	TRBV12-3/TRBV12-4	TRBJ1-2	ASSGGQPMYGYT
TRBD1	.	TRBV7-9	TRBJ2-1	ASSSHLRDRDYNEQF
.	.	TRBV20-1	TRBJ2-1	SARAQGGARYNEQF
TRBD1	few	TRBV13	TRBJ2-7	ASSLERGRGQGYKQY
TRBD1	.	TRBV5-1	TRBJ2-7	ASRASTGIYEQY
TRBD1	.	TRBV27	TRBJ2-5	ASSPSVRGRIFETQY
.	.	TRBV7-8	TRBJ2-3	ASSLGFADTQY
.	.	TRBV10-3	TRBJ1-1	AIGGGPGMNTEAF
.	many	TRBV6-6	TRBJ2-7	ASSYGTYEQY
.	.	TRBV11-2	TRBJ1-2	ASSLVGSVSGTRGYT
.	.	TRBV14	TRBJ2-1	ASSPLGNTLSEQF
.	.	TRBV27	TRBJ2-3	ASTWGKDTQY
.	few	TRBV12-3/TRBV12-4	TRBJ1-5	ASSLAPTGNQPQH
.	.	TRBV5-1	TRBJ2-2	ASSLNGNTGELF
.	few	TRBV6-5	TRBJ2-7	ASRSPRAYEQY
.	.	TRBV12-3/TRBV12-4	TRBJ2-1	ASSWSYNEQF
TRBD2	.	TRBV7-6	TRBJ2-7	ASSRSGTSDVGGEQY
TRBD2	.	TRBV7-8	TRBJ2-1	ASSLVVSGTSSYNEQF
.	many	TRBV29-1	TRBJ2-1	SVRDTPINEQF
TRBD1	.	TRBV7-2	TRBJ2-3	VSSHKSDRSTDTQY
TRBD1	.	TRBV24-1	TRBJ2-1	ATSLTGQGRRNEQF
TRBD1	.	TRBV4-1	TRBJ2-1	ASSQPFDRGSCNEQF
.	.	TRBV29-1	TRBJ2-5	SVGLPQETQY
.	.	TRBV27	TRBJ2-1	ASSLGRVKRNEQF
TRBD2	.	TRBV7-9	TRBJ2-1	ASTPRTSEDEQF
TRBD2	.	TRBV20-1	TRBJ2-3	SARRLAGAYTDTQY
TRBD1	few	TRBV7-9	TRBJ1-2	ASSQAGHRGSGYT
.	.	TRBV9	.	ASSVAEVGETQY
TRBD2	few	TRBV6-5	TRBJ2-7	ASSSGLGSYEQY